Sequencing of this T cell receptor beta chain was carried out in a study of blood T cell repertoires in COVID-19. Whole-study context: Some COVID-19 samples were acute and others convalescent; all came from the United States, Italy and Spain. T cells, B-cell-depleted T cells, or PBMCs supplied cDNA or gDNA.

Under the authors' procedure: Nucleated cell counts were estimated from reference gene primer amplification. Assay used: immunoSEQ multiplex PCR; TCRdb lists only in-frame clones, some missing. The V and J calls and clone size come from that table; D and trimming were worked out from the DNA. Altogether approximately 230,000 clones are present, 70% to 90% being singletons, with the ten largest covering about 3%. This CDR3 has 15 residues. The germline V and J ends were trimmed by 5 bases and 5 bases, with 19 bases remaining between them. Germline CDR1 reads SGHAT; CDR2 reads FQNNGV. The clonotype originates from a man between 18 and 29 years old with active or convalescent COVID-19. The sample was peripheral blood. This rearrangement joins TRBV11-2 to TRBJ2-7; D might be TRBD1 (5 bases). CDR3 loop: CASSPPAGMAHEQYF. The CDR3 bases are TGTGCCAGCAGCCCCCCAGCAGGGATGGCCCACGAGCAGTACTTC. Full variable domain (outside the CDR3, taken from reference TRBV11-2 and TRBJ2-7): EAGVAQSPRYKIIEKRQSVAFWCNPISGHATLYWYQQILGQGPKLLIQFQNNGVVDDSQLPKDRFSAERLKGVDSTLKIQPAKLEDSAVYLCASSPPAGMAHEQYFGPGTRLTVT.